This T cell receptor (beta chain) was found in a study of OX40 agonist ivuxolimab in advanced cancers. Study-wide background: The patients got ivuxolimab, which is an agonistic anti-OX40 (CD134) antibody. Study results and caveats: At doses 0.1 to 3.0 mg/kg, CD4+ and CD8+ clones expanded. On average, a greater number of expanded clones characterised CD8+ T cells relative to CD4+. In the expanded peripheral T cells, antigen specificity was never determined.

Data came from immunoSEQ multiplex PCR; TCRdb stores just in-frame clones and leaves some out. The table records around 74,000 clones, around 86% of them present only once. As regards this clone: Its antigen is as yet unknown.

The sequence came from an adult with an advanced solid tumor such as melanoma, head and neck, liver or kidney cancer. The sequences come from CD4+ or CD8+ T cells sorted from blood, collected in a trial of the OX40 agonist ivuxolimab.

The CDR3 DNA reads as TGTGCCAGCTCCCCCCGGGGGCCCTACAATGAGCAGTTCTTC. Translating gives CASSPRGPYNEQFF. This chain links TRBV18 with TRBJ2-1, with D perhaps matching TRBD1 or TRBD2 (6 bases each). Germline CDR1 is KGHSH and CDR2 is LQKENI. V dropped 6 bases and J dropped 2 bases, with 11 bases sitting between them. The CDR3 is 14 amino acids.